The rows below give T cell receptor beta chains drawn from one sample of a study of chemoradiotherapy in HPV16-positive cancers. Some clones are missing from TCRdb's copy, which holds only in-frame ones; the method was immunoSEQ multiplex PCR. The table has around 68,000 clones, 88% seen once. The sample in question was blood, obtained from a patient who underwent chemoradiotherapy. All receptors come from a human donor with HPV-associated anogenital cancer. Both conserved end residues are trimmed from each CDR3.

>TRBV19
ASSIAGIRAEAF
>TRBV11-2
ASSETGDEQY
>TRBV6-5
ASSWSSGEIYNEQF
>TRBV7-8
ASSSRIPVEGYT
>TRBV7-9
ASSLTGYEQY
>TRBV7-9
ASRFPRDSPGNTIY
>TRBV7-9
ASSPIPGDEQY
>TRBV2
AGSAGQVNTEAF
>TRBV11-3
ASSLVGAGTGELF
>TRBV5-1
ASSFGGRTAGELF
>TRBV5-6
ASSRRTSASYEQY
>TRBV7-2
ASSLRSAVSYGYT
>TRBV11-2
ASSSQRNEQY
>TRBV10-3
AISEPGTGKETQY
>TRBV7-2
ASSLEQGTYNEQF
>TRBV6-5
ASSPDRGSEKLF
>TRBV5-1
ASSPDRYEQY
>TRBV6-1
ASSEGQGGNGYT
>TRBV5-1
ASSLDGGDYGYT
>TRBV27
ASSFQGGRSDTQY
>TRBV19
ASSRRTGDNYGYT
>TRBV19
ASSRDSQETQY
>TRBV29-1
SVQDGDDGEQY
>TRBV5-1
ASSWGLAGAGTDTQY
>TRBV11-3
ASSAGTSYEQY
>TRBV7-9
ASSTRGAGTREKLF
>TRBV6-5
ASSLQGEENTEAF
>TRBV19
ASSIGTRSDQPQH
>TRBV11-2
ASSLELRTGENGELF
>TRBV2
ASSRLNYGYT
>TRBV19
ASSSSGLRSEQF
>TRBV30
AWSQYTGANSPLH
>TRBV28
ASSLWDRANT
>TRBV5-1
ASSPRRDNYNEQF
>TRBV28
ASSLDDANEQF
>TRBV19
ASSIGGMDGYT
>TRBV7-2
ASSSYRQGSSYEQY
>TRBV6-1
ASSEYRAGNDEQF
>TRBV18
ASSPTEKDTEAF
>TRBV5-6
ASSSPPRRNIQY
>TRBV5-1
ASSQTGGKLTDTQY
>TRBV10-3
AISEFEGRETQY
>TRBV18
ASSIRQGDQPQH
>TRBV6-5
ASSPQGYGYT
>TRBV6-1
ASSLTAISGNTIY
>TRBV10-2
ASLSRLAGGPYEQY
>TRBV20-1
KPLGNTQY
>TRBV5-1
ASSYDRTHEAF
>TRBV28
ASRSPWGVSGFYEQY
>TRBV29-1
SVDGIGGNIQY
>TRBV28
ASSNGQGPHEKLF
>TRBV5-1
ASSLIENTEAF
>TRBV18
ASSPTPGGPVEQY
>TRBV19
ASTPPRGARTEAF
>TRBV11-2
ASSFRGGYT
>TRBV4-1
ASSHWGLAGNYEQY
>TRBV30
AWSVSGGAAF